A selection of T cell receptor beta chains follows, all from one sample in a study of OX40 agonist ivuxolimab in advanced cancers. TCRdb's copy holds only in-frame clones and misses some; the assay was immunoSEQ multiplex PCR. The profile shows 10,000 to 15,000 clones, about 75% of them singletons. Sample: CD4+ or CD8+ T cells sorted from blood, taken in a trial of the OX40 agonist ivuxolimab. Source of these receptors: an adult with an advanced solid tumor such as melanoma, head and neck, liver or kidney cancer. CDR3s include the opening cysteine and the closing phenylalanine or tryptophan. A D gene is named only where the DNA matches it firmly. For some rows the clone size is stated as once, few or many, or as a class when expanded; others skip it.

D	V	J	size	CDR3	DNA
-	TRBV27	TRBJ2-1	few	CASSLSALNNEQFF	TGTGCCAGCAGTTTATCTGCGCTCAACAATGAGCAGTTCTTC
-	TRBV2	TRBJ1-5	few	CASSLPREGSNQPQHF	TGTGCCAGCAGCCTCCCGAGGGAGGGAAGCAATCAGCCCCAGCATTTT
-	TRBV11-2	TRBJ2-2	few	CASSFTGGVGGELFF	TGTGCCAGCAGCTTCACAGGAGGCGTTGGCGGGGAGCTGTTTTTT
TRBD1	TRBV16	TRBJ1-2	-	CASSQDPTGAGGYTF	TGTGCCAGCAGCCAAGACCCCACAGGGGCGGGTGGCTACACCTTC
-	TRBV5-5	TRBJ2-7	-	CASSFGGGGSYEQYF	TGTGCCAGCAGCTTTGGGGGAGGAGGCTCCTACGAGCAGTACTTC
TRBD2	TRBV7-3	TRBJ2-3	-	CASSLGLAGPSTDTQYF	TGTGCCAGCAGCTTAGGACTAGCGGGTCCTAGCACAGATACGCAGTATTTT
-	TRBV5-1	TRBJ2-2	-	CASSPQVDLTGELFF	TGCGCCAGCAGCCCCCAGGTCGACCTGACCGGGGAGCTGTTTTTT
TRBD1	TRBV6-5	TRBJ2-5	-	CASRVQGRGETQYF	TGTGCCAGCAGAGTACAGGGGAGAGGAGAGACCCAGTACTTC
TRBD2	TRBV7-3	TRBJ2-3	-	CASSLLAGASTDTQYF	TGTGCCAGCAGCTTGTTAGCGGGAGCTAGCACAGATACGCAGTATTTT
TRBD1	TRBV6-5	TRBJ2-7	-	CASLGQGAYEQYF	TGTGCCAGCCTAGGACAGGGAGCCTACGAGCAGTACTTC
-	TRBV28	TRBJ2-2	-	CASSLLGELFF	TGTGCCAGCAGTTTATTGGGGGAGCTGTTTTTT
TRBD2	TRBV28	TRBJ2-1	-	CASASGSLGDEQFF	TGTGCCAGTGCTAGCGGGAGTTTAGGCGATGAGCAGTTCTTC
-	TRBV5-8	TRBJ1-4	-	CASSVQLNEKLFF	TGTGCCAGCAGCGTGCAGCTGAATGAAAAACTGTTTTTT
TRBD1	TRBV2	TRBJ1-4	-	CASSGRQGGEKLFF	TGTGCCAGCAGCGGTAGACAGGGTGGAGAAAAACTGTTTTTT
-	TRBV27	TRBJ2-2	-	CASAPNTGELFF	TGTGCCAGCGCCCCAAACACCGGGGAGCTGTTTTTT
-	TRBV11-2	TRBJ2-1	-	CASSLEGKVFYNEQFF	TGTGCCAGCAGCTTAGAGGGGAAGGTTTTCTACAATGAGCAGTTCTTC
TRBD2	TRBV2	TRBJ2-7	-	CASSLSGSFYYEQYF	TGTGCCAGCAGCCTTAGCGGGAGCTTCTATTACGAGCAGTACTTC
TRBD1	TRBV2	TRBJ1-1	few	CAIVPEGQGKMNTEAFF	TGTGCCATCGTTCCGGAAGGACAGGGGAAGATGAACACTGAAGCTTTCTTT
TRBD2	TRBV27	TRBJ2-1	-	CASSLGGSAYNEQFF	TGTGCCAGCAGTTTAGGCGGGAGCGCCTACAATGAGCAGTTCTTC
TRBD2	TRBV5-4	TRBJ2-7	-	CASSPTSGSQYEQYF	TGTGCCAGCAGCCCGACTAGCGGGAGTCAATACGAGCAGTACTTC
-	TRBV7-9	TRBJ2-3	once	CASSFILGITDTQYF	TGTGCCAGCAGCTTTATTTTAGGGATCACAGATACGCAGTATTTT
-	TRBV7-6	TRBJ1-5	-	CASSLVQGTDQPQHF	TGTGCCAGCAGCTTAGTACAGGGAACCGATCAGCCCCAGCATTTT
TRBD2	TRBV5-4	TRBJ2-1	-	CASSLTSGPLVEQFF	TGTGCCAGCAGCTTGACTAGCGGACCCCTCGTCGAGCAGTTCTTC
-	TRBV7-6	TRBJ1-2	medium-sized	CASSPLFAGGRNYGYTF	TGTGCCAGCAGCCCTTTGTTCGCTGGCGGTCGTAACTATGGCTACACCTTC
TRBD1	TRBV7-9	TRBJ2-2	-	CASSPREGGNTGELFF	TGTGCCAGCAGCCCGAGAGAAGGGGGCAACACCGGGGAGCTGTTTTTT
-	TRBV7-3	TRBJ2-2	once	CASSLYNIPGELFF	TGTGCCAGCAGCTTGTATAATATCCCCGGGGAGCTGTTTTTT
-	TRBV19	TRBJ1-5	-	CASSRKGNQPQHF	TGTGCCAGTAGCCGGAAGGGGAATCAGCCCCAGCATTTT
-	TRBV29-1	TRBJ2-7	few	CSVVGQSYEQYF	TGCAGCGTTGTAGGACAGAGCTACGAGCAGTACTTC
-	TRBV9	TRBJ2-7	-	CASSASGRPYEQYF	TGTGCCAGCAGCGCATCGGGCAGGCCCTACGAGCAGTACTTC
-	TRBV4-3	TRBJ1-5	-	CASSQDLGTDSNQPQHF	TGCGCCAGCAGCCAAGATCTCGGAACGGATAGCAATCAGCCCCAGCATTTT
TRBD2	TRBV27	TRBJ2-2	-	CASSSLGLAGELFF	TGTGCCAGCAGTTCCCTGGGACTAGCAGGGGAGCTGTTTTTT
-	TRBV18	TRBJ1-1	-	CASSPGVSEAFF	TGTGCCAGCTCACCAGGGGTTTCTGAAGCTTTCTTT
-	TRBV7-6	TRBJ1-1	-	CASSLGQNTEAFF	TGTGCCAGCAGCTTAGGACAGAACACTGAAGCTTTCTTT
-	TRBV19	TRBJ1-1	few	CASSPGTGGTEAFF	TGTGCCAGTAGTCCCGGGACCGGGGGAACTGAAGCTTTCTTT
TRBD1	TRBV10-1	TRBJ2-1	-	CASSETLDRNNEQFF	TGCGCCAGCAGTGAGACATTGGACAGGAACAATGAGCAGTTCTTC
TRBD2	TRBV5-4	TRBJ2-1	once	CASSLVGLGGIPNEQFF	TGTGCCAGCAGCTTGGTAGGGCTGGGGGGGATTCCCAATGAGCAGTTCTTC
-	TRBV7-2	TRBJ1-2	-	CASSPNPQTGMGGYTF	TGTGCCAGCAGCCCTAACCCCCAAACAGGGATGGGTGGCTACACCTTC